This entry describes one T cell receptor (beta chain). The antigen it recognizes is unknown. Base-call qualities are not available, and no considerably larger clone is one nucleotide away. For sex, age, current smoking status and body mass index, every depressed patient had a pairwise-matched non-depressed control. Every participant was of European descent. Patients were diagnosed with major depressive disorder by DSM-IV criteria and had a Hamilton Rating Scale for Depression score of 18 or higher. For at least 8 weeks before enrollment, patients had taken no psychiatric medication of any kind, antidepressants included. Among the patients, depression severity spanned the moderate-to-severe range. Major medical conditions, Axis I/II comorbidities, regular medication or illicit drug use, and drinking over 100 g alcohol weekly were applied as exclusion criteria for all participants. From each participant, around 30 ml of peripheral blood was collected into EDTA tubes. Thawed PBMCs underwent magnetic negative selection with the BD IMag Human CD4 T Lymphocyte Enrichment Set to purify CD4+ T cells. The CD4+ enrichment method typically yielded 85% to 95% purity as confirmed by flow cytometry. A subgroup of a few case-control pairs, chosen blind to the chemokine receptor expression and flow-cytometric repertoire skewing results, underwent TCRbeta sequencing. All blood samples were collected in the morning at 8:00 a.m., and PBMCs were isolated by Ficoll-Hypaque gradient centrifugation. PBMCs were cryopreserved by gradual cooling to -80 degrees C and were kept in liquid nitrogen until assay.

The Qiagen DNeasy Blood and Tissue Kit was used to extract total genomic DNA from the purified CD4+ T cells. Following immunoSEQ immunosequencing protocols, the TCRbeta CDR3 region, as defined by IMGT, was amplified and sequenced. Under the source paper's analysis protocol: Raw sequence data were preprocessed by the immunoSEQ service for PCR and sequencing error correction. The sequence data were imported into the immunoSEQ Analyzer and were further analyzed using VDJtools v1.0.7. The paired Wilcoxon signed-rank test was applied to assess differences between patients and controls. As stored in TCRdb, this immuneACCESS dataset retains in-frame rearrangements with V and J assigned. A fraction of the clones does not appear; measured against another copy, unresolved V genes explain less than half of the discrepancy, and the remainder lacks a known reason. V and J calls and clone size follow that table, whereas D and trimming were derived from the DNA. Across this sample there are 10,000 to 15,000 clones, with just over 90% seen only once. The ten largest clonotypes hold 1.7% of the sample.

The data are from a study of untreated major depressive disorder (dated by TCRdb to between 2017 and 2018). General notes on the study: In this cross-sectional case-control comparison, antidepressant-free major depressive disorder patients and individually matched non-depressed controls were compared on T cell phenotype and TCR repertoire. Differences in Vbeta 5.1, Vbeta 11 and Vbeta 22 usage observed by flow cytometry in the whole cohort were followed up by sequencing.

The cysteine opens and the phenylalanine closes a CDR3 of 12 amino acids. The DNA shown is the 36-base CDR3, in frame from base 1. V loses 8 bases of germline sequence and J loses 8 bases, and the interval between the two ends is 13 bases. Sequences LNHNV (CDR1) and YYDKDF (CDR2) are obtained from the germline V gene (reference sequence). The research as a whole found: A comparatively small study sample was produced by the strict matching and exclusion criteria, and the generalizability of findings was thereby limited. For the sequencing comparisons, one-tailed planned tests were applied to only three preselected Vbeta families. In the sequencing data, TRBV25-01 and TRBV02-01 usage matched the flow-cytometry pattern without reaching statistical significance. The top five TRBV05-01 clones in every sequenced subject were all private clones. Sequencing confirmed higher TRBV05-01 (Vbeta 5.1) usage among CD4+ T cells of depressed patients than controls, with p = 0.040 in a one-tailed test.

This chain joins TRBV15 to TRBJ2-1; possibly the D gene is TRBD2, per 5 matching bases. The material sequenced was CD4+ T cells from PBMCs. This clonotype was sampled from a woman in her 30s with major depressive disorder. The CDR3 protein: CATQLRRDEQFF. The nucleotides read TGTGCCACCCAGCTTCGGCGGGATGAGCAGTTCTTC.